This T cell receptor (beta chain) was observed in a study of blood T cell repertoires in COVID-19. At the level of the study: Both acute and convalescent COVID-19 samples were obtained from the United States, Italy and Spain. PBMCs, B-cell-depleted T cells, or T cells provided the cDNA or gDNA that made up the material.

The sample holds a few counts of this clone. In the original processing: The authors estimated nucleated cell counts from reference gene primer amplification. Sequencing was performed with immunoSEQ multiplex PCR; in TCRdb, only in-frame clones are kept and a portion is missing. V, J and clone size are those of that table, while D and trimming were read from the DNA. Here the sample spans approximately 110,000 clones, around four fifths being singletons. J gave up 6 bases and V 2 bases, and 6 bases lay outside the gene matches. Germline assignment: CDR1 SGHRS and CDR2 YFSETQ. The length of the CDR3 is 15 residues.

The TCR comes from a man aged 65 to 79 with acute or convalescent COVID-19. Sequencing was performed on peripheral blood. The chain combines TRBV5-1 with TRBJ1-4; 8 nucleotides match TRBD1. The DNA of the CDR3 is TGCGCCAGCAGCTTACCGACAGGGGCCCATGAAAAACTGTTTTTT. Protein: CASSLPTGAHEKLFF.